The entry below gives a single T cell receptor (beta chain) sequence along with its context. TCRdb analysed the RACE reads with MiXCR anew, one entry per CDR3 protein. The data show more than 150,000 distinct CDR3 sequences, about 31% seen once. The CDR3 sequence is 15 residues long. V dropped 1 base and J dropped 8 bases, with 15 bases sitting between them. Per germline, CDR1 MGHRA and CDR2 YSYEKL. The entry originates in a study of human T cells and chemical hapten exposure. Background on the study: The study sensitized with 2% DPC on an approximately 2 cm by approximately 2 cm patch of upper inner arm skin. Diphenylcyclopropenone was administered weekly to the scalp of patients throughout the roughly 25-week study.

Sample time point: pre-sensitization, week 0. Treatment denoted: therapeutic diphenylcyclopropenone sensitization with weekly scalp DPC. This sequence was found in a woman aged 25 to 39 with alopecia areata. Some clones in this sample may be carry-over from other donors' samples. The sample was whole blood, taken in connection with sensitization to the hapten diphenylcyclopropenone (DPC). The chain joins TRBV4-1 to TRBJ2-1; no definite D call. CDR3 coding DNA: TGCGCCAGCAGCCAAGTCCGAGTCTCCAGCCATGAGCAGTTCTTC. Its translation is CASSQVRVSSHEQFF.